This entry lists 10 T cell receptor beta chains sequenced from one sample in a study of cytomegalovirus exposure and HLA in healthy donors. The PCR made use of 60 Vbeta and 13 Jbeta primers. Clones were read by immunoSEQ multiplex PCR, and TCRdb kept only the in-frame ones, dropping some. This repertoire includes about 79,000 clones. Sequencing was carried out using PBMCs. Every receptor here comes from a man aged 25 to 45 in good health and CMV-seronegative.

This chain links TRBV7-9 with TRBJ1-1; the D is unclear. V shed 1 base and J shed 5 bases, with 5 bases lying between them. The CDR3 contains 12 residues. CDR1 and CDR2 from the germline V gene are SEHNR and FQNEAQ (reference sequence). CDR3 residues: CASSLGVTEAFF. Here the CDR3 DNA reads TGTGCCAGCAGCTTAGGTGTAACTGAAGCTTTCTTT.

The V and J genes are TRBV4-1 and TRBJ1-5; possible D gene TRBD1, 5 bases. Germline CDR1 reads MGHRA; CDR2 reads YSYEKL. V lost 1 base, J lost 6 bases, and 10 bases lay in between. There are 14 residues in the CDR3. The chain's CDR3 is CASSQVTGSQPQHF. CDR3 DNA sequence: TGCGCCAGCAGCCAAGTTACAGGTAGTCAGCCCCAGCATTTT.

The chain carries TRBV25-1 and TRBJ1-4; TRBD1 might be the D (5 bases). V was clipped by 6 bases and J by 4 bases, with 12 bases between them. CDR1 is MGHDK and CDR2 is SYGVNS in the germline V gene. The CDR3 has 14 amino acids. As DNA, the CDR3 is TGTGCCAGCAGAGAACAGGCGTTTAATGAAAAACTGTTTTTT. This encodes CASREQAFNEKLFF.

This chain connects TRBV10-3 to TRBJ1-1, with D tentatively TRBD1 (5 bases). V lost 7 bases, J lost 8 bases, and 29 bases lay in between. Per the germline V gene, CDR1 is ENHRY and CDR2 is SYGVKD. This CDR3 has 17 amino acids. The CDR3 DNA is TGTGCCATCAAAAGTGTAAAAGGAGAAACGACAGTTCCAGAAGCTTTCTTT. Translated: CAIKSVKGETTVPEAFF.

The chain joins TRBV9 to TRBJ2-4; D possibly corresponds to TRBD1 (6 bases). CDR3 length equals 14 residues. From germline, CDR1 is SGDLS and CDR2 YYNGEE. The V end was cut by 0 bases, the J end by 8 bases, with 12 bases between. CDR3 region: CASSVDARGDIQYF. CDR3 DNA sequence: TGTGCCAGCAGCGTAGACGCCAGGGGAGACATTCAGTACTTC.

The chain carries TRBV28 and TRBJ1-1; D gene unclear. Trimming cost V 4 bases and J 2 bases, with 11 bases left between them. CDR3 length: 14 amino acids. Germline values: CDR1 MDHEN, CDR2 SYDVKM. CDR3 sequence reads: CASSYTNLNTEAFF. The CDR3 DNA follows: TGTGCCAGCAGTTACACGAATTTAAACACTGAAGCTTTCTTT.

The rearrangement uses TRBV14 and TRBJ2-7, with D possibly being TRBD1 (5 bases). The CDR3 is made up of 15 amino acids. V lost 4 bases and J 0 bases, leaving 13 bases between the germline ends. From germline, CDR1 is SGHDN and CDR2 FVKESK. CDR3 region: CASSLDRSVSYEQYF. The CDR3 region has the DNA TGTGCCAGCAGCCTAGACAGATCTGTCTCCTACGAGCAGTACTTC.

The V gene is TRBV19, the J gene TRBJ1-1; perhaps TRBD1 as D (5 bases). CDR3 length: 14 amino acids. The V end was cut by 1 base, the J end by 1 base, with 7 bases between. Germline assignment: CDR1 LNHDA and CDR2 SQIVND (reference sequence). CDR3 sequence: CASSIVRENTEAFF. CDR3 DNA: TGTGCCAGTAGTATAGTCAGGGAGAACACTGAAGCTTTCTTT.

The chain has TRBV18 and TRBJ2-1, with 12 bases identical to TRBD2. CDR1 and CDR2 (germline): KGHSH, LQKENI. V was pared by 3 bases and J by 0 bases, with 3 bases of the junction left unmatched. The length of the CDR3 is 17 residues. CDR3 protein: CASSPTTSGSSYNEQFF. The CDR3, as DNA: TGTGCCAGCTCACCTACGACTAGCGGGAGCTCCTACAATGAGCAGTTCTTC.

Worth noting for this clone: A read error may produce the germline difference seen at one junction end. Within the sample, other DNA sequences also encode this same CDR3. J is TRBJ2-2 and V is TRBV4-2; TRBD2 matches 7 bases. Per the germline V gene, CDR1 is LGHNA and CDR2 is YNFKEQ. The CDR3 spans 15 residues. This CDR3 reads CASSQERGNTGELFF. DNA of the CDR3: TGTGCTAGCAGCCAAGAGCGGGGGAACACCGGGGAGCTGTTTTTT.